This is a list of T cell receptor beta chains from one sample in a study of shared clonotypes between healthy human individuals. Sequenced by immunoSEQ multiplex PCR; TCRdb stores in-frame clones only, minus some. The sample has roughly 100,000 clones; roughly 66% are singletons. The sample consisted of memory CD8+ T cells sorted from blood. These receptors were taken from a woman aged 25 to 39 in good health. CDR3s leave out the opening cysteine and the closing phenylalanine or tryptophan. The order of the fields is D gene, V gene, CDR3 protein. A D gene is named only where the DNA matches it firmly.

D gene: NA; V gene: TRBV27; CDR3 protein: ATGPGLRAAELF
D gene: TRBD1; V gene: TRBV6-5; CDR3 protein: ASSYTKTSGTVFQY
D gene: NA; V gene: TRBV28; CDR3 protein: ASSSTAPTEDTQY
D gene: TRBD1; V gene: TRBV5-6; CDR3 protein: ATQQGTGGLKDTQY
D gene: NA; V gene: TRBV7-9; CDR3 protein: ASSSQGQETQY
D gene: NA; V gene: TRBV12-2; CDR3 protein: ASHPDSGRAGGGTDTQY
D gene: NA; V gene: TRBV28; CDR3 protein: ASRGGRRWDTEAF
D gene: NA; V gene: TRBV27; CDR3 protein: ASSLRLATDTQY
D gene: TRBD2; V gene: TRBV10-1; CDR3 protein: ASSEYEAGGKEQF
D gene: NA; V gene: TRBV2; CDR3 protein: ASKARDTSTDTQY
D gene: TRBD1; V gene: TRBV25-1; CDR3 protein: ASSERDGTVGEKLF
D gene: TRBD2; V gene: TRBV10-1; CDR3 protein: ASSENSLADSTDTQY